The 5 T cell receptor beta chains in this list originate from one sample, sequenced in a study of shared clonotypes between healthy human individuals. The table came from immunoSEQ multiplex PCR; TCRdb's copy has only in-frame clones and leaves some out. The table includes 2 million to 3 million clones, 80% to 95% detected once. Input material: naive CD4+ T cells from PBMCs. Subset defined: CD45RA+ positively selected. Receptor source: a young man in good health. Some clones in this sample may be carry-over from other donors' samples.

The V and J genes are TRBV11-2 and TRBJ2-7; the D is unclear. CDR3 length: 16 amino acids. V was trimmed by 3 bases and J by 0 bases, leaving 15 bases between them. Germline CDR1 is SGHAT and CDR2 is FQNNGV. The CDR3 DNA sequence: TGTGCCAGCAGCTTTACGGGCAGATTAAGCTCCTACGAGCAGTACTTC. Residues: CASSFTGRLSSYEQYF.

J is TRBJ1-2 and V is TRBV4-1, with 7 positions matching TRBD1. CDR1 MGHRA and CDR2 YSYEKL come from the germline V gene. J gave up 4 bases and V 6 bases, and 14 bases lay outside the gene matches. The CDR3 sequence is 16 residues long. The CDR3 reads CASSLREGALVYGYTF. The DNA of the CDR3 is TGCGCCAGCAGTCTGAGGGAGGGGGCGCTGGTCTATGGCTACACCTTC.

The V gene is TRBV7-9, the J gene TRBJ1-1, with 8 nucleotides matching TRBD1. CDR3 length: 14 residues. V shed 2 bases, J shed 5 bases, and the junction held 4 bases outside the gene matches. Per germline, CDR1 SEHNR and CDR2 FQNEAQ (reference sequence). This chain's CDR3 is CASSLTQGATEAFF. In DNA form, the CDR3 reads TGTGCCAGCAGCTTAACCCAGGGGGCGACTGAAGCTTTCTTT. The full variable domain, completed using reference TRBV7-9 and TRBJ1-1, is DTGVSQNPRHKITKRGQNVTFRCDPISEHNRLYWYRQTLGQGPEFLTYFQNEAQLEKSRLLSDRFSAERPKGSFSTLEIQRTEQGDSAMYLCASSLTQGATEAFFGQGTRLTVV.

This chain uses TRBV7-3 with TRBJ2-1, with a possible D match to TRBD1 (6 bases). Germline V gene lookup returns CDR1 SGHTA and CDR2 FQGTGA. CDR3 length: 12 amino acids. Trimming took 4 bases from V and 11 from J, leaving 12 bases between them. The CDR3 sequence is CASSSQRGKQFF. CDR3 coding DNA: TGTGCCAGCAGCTCCCAAAGGGGGAAGCAGTTCTTC.

The sample holds one count of this clone. The J gene is TRBJ2-1, the V gene TRBV5-1; 8 bases are a match to TRBD2. CDR3 length: 15 amino acids. Germline V gives CDR1 SGHRS, CDR2 YFSETQ. Trimming cost V 2 bases and J 5 bases; bases outside gene matches: 6. The DNA of the CDR3 is TGCGCCAGCAGCTTTGTAGCGGGACTACACAATGAGCAGTTCTTC. It codes for CASSFVAGLHNEQFF.